This T cell receptor (beta chain) was retrieved from a study of control samples from healthy donors and cancer patients. Germline V lookup: CDR1 LNHDA, CDR2 SQIVND (reference sequence). This CDR3 has 15 residues. Profiling relied on immunoSEQ multiplex PCR, and the TCRdb table lists in-frame clones only, not all of them. The sample includes some 70,000 clones, 75% to 85% of them seen just once. As for this clone: At one end the junction does not follow the germline gene, possibly because of a read error.

The chain has TRBV19 and TRBJ2-1, with a possible D match to TRBD2 (5 bases). This clonotype was sampled from a man aged 55 to 70 in good health. The specimen was blood. CDR3 DNA: TGTGCCAGCAGTAGCGTATCAAGCTCCTACAATGAGCAGTTCTTC. This codes for CASSSVSSSYNEQFF. The whole variable domain, remainder taken from reference TRBV19 and TRBJ2-1, is DGGITQSPKYLFRKEGQNVTLSCEQNLNHDAMYWYRQDPGQGLRLIYYSQIVNDFQKGDIAEGYSVSREKKESFPLTVTSAQKNPTAFYLCASSSVSSSYNEQFFGPGTRLTVL.